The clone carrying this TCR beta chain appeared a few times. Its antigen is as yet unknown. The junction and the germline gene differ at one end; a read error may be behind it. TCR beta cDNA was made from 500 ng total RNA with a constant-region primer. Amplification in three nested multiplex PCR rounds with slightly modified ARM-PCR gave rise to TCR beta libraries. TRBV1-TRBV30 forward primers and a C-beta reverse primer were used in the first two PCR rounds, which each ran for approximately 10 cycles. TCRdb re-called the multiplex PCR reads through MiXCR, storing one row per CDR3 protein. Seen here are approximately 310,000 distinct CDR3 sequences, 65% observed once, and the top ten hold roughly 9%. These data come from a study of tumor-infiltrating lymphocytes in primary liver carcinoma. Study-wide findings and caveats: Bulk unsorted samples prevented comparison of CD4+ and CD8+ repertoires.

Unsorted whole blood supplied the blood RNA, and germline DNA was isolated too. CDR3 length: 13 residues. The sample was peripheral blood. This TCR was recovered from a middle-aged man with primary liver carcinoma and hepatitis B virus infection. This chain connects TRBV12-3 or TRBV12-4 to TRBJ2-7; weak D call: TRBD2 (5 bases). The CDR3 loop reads CVSRLGLANEQYF. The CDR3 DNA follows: TGTGTCAGCAGGCTAGGGCTAGCCAACGAGCAGTACTTC.